The source of this TCR beta chain is a study of Ad26.COV2.S vaccination and SARS-CoV-2 variants. Regarding this clone: Antigen: not known.

The data were produced by immunoSEQ multiplex PCR, yet TCRdb's version contains in-frame clones alone and is incomplete. The sample holds around 170,000 clones; approximately 90% are singletons and the top ten take roughly 6%. The CDR3 consists of 14 residues. Trimming stripped 2 bases from V and 8 bases from J, with 10 bases between. CDR1 and CDR2 from the germline V gene are LNHDA and SQIVND (reference sequence). Study observations and caveats: Total T cell responses may have been underestimated by the TCR breadth and depth analyses.

This chain uses TRBV19 with TRBJ1-6; D is unclear. The clonotype was recovered from a human donor who had recovered from COVID-19. Sequences were derived from peripheral blood, sampled after recovery from COVID-19. CDR3 in amino acids: CASSIRGPDSPLHF. The DNA for the CDR3 is TGTGCCAGTAGTATAAGAGGGCCGGATTCACCCCTCCACTTT.